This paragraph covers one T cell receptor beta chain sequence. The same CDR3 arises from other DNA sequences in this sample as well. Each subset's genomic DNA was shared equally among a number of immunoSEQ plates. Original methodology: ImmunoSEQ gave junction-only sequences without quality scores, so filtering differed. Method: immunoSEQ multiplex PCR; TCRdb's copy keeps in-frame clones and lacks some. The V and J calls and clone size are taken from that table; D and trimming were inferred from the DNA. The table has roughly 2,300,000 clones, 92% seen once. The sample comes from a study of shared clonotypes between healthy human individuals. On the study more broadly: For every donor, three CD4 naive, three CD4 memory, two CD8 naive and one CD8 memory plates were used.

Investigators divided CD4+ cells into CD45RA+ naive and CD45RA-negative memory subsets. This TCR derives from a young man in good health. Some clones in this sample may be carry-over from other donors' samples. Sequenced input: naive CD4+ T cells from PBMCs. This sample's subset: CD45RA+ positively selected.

The CDR3: CASSSPGQPYEQYF. CDR3 nucleotides: TGCGCCAGCAGCTCCCCGGGACAGCCCTACGAGCAGTACTTC. V gene TRBV5-1 combines with J gene TRBJ2-7; 7 bases are shared with TRBD1. The V segment lost 3 bases and the J segment 2 bases; nucleotides outside the gene matches: 5. Germline V gives CDR1 SGHRS, CDR2 YFSETQ. The CDR3 length is 14 residues.